The present entry profiles one T cell receptor (beta chain) with its context. The antigen is unknown. This record comes from a study of cytomegalovirus exposure and HLA in healthy donors. Study observations and caveats: The dataset shows that most TCR sequences were rare, while some public TCRs occurred in many donors. Later analysis reportedly placed an Asian-associated ancestry cluster below the roughly 690-donor mean in N-insertions. Later, TCR association rates were found to vary by HLA locus, highest for DRB1 and lowest for HLA-C. Previous analysis showed most TCR beta V segments were productive about 87% or about 30% of the time.

In germline, CDR1 is LGHNA, CDR2 YNFKEQ. V was pared by 3 bases and J by 5 bases, with 9 bases of the junction left unmatched. This CDR3 is built from 15 residues. PCR employed 60 Vbeta and 13 Jbeta primers. Sequencing used immunoSEQ multiplex PCR; TCRdb keeps in-frame clones, though not all of them. The table shows 160,000 or so clones, with 70% to 85% occurring only once. Sequenced: PBMCs. The chain has TRBV4-2 and TRBJ1-1; 7 positions match TRBD1. The source is a man aged 25-40 years in good health and CMV-seropositive. The CDR3 sequence is CASSHPDRTGTEAFF. CDR3 DNA sequence: TGTGCCAGCAGCCACCCGGACAGGACGGGGACTGAAGCTTTCTTT.